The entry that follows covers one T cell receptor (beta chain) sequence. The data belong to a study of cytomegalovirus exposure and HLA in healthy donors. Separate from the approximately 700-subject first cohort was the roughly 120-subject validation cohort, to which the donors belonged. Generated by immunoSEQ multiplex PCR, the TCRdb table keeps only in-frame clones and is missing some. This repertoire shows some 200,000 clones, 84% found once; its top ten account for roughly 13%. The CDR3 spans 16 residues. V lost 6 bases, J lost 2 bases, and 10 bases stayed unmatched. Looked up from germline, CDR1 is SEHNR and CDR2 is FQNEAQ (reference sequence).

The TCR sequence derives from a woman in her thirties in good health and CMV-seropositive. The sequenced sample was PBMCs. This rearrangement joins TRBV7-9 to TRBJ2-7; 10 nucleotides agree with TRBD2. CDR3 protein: CASSNTGLASAYEQYF. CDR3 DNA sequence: TGTGCCAGCAGTAATACGGGACTAGCGAGCGCCTACGAGCAGTACTTC.